The rows below give T cell receptor beta chains drawn from one sample of a study of T cells in Graves' hyperthyroidism and ophthalmopathy. TCRdb fed the multiplex PCR reads into MiXCR, producing one record per CDR3 protein. The data hold fewer than 250,000 distinct CDR3 sequences, with over 20% observed a single time. Sequencing was carried out using blood. All receptors come from a woman between 35 and 50 years old with Graves' ophthalmopathy. Each CDR3 is given with its conserved first and last residue. Fields, in order: V gene, D gene, J gene, clone size, CDR3 protein, CDR3 DNA. The D gene is left open where the match is weak. Clone size is given for some rows only: seen once, a few or many times, or a class if the clone is expanded.

>TRBV6-1|.|TRBJ2-5|many
CASVQGYDRYQETQYF
TGTGCCAGCGTGCAGGGTTACGACCGTTACCAAGAGACCCAGTACTTC
>TRBV18|.|TRBJ2-4|many
CASSSYLAKNIQYF
TGTGCCAGCTCCTCTTACCTAGCCAAAAACATTCAGTACTTC
>TRBV18|TRBD2|TRBJ2-7|many
CASSLGLAEKQYF
TGTGCCAGCTCACTGGGACTAGCGGAGAAGCAGTACTTC
>TRBV6-5|.|TRBJ2-7|many
CASSYNRRYEQYF
TGTGCCAGCAGTTATAATAGACGCTACGAGCAGTACTTC
>TRBV12-3/TRBV12-4|TRBD1|TRBJ1-6|many
CASSSDRVSYNSPLHF
TGTGCCAGCAGCTCAGACAGGGTATCCTATAATTCACCCCTCCACTTT
>TRBV9|TRBD1|TRBJ2-7|.
CASSEKTGGAYEQYF
TGTGCCAGCAGCGAAAAGACAGGGGGGGCCTACGAGCAGTACTTC
>TRBV12-3/TRBV12-4|.|TRBJ2-7|.
CASSSAAARSEQYF
TGTGCCAGCAGTTCGGCGGCAGCTCGCTCCGAGCAGTACTTC
>TRBV27|.|TRBJ2-2|many
CASGGLGGAGELFF
TGTGCCTCCGGCGGGCTAGGTGGGGCCGGGGAGCTGTTTTTT
>TRBV11-2|TRBD1|TRBJ2-4|many
CASSLGTGGNIQYF
TGTGCCAGCAGCTTGGGGACAGGAGGGAACATTCAGTACTTC
>TRBV4-2|.|TRBJ2-2|many
CASFGGAAGELFF
TGTGCCAGCTTCGGGGGTGCGGCCGGGGAGCTGTTTTTT
>TRBV4-2|.|TRBJ2-7|many
CASSQDRSSANGYEQYF
TGTGCCAGCAGCCAAGATCGGTCATCAGCGAATGGCTACGAGCAGTACTTC
>TRBV30|.|TRBJ2-5|many
CACTPGTQQETQYF
TGTGCCTGTACCCCCGGGACCCAACAAGAGACCCAGTACTTC
>TRBV11-2|.|TRBJ2-7|.
CASSLEFSSSYEQYF
TGTGCCAGCAGCTTAGAATTTTCCAGCTCCTACGAGCAGTACTTC
>TRBV27|.|TRBJ2-1|many
CASSSNYNEQFF
TGTGCCAGCAGTTCCAACTACAATGAGCAGTTCTTC
>TRBV27|TRBD1|TRBJ1-1|many
CASRLQGVAFF
TGTGCCAGCAGGCTACAGGGGGTGGCTTTCTTT
>TRBV10-2|TRBD2|TRBJ2-5|.
CASKGIAGIQETQYF
TGCGCCAGCAAGGGTATAGCGGGGATCCAAGAGACCCAGTACTTC
>TRBV30|TRBD1|TRBJ1-3|many
CAWSVETGGTSGNTIYF
TGTGCCTGGAGTGTGGAGACAGGGGGCACGTCGGGAAACACCATATATTTT
>TRBV28|TRBD1|TRBJ1-5|many
CASQLDRGWRNQPQHF
TGTGCCAGCCAATTGGACAGGGGTTGGCGGAATCAGCCCCAGCATTTT
>TRBV28|.|TRBJ2-7|.
CAARDPYEQYF
TGTGCCGCCCGGGACCCCTACGAGCAGTACTTC
>TRBV30|TRBD2|TRBJ2-7|many
CAGGGVDSYEQYF
TGTGCCGGCGGGGGTGTAGACAGCTACGAGCAGTACTTC
>TRBV18|.|TRBJ1-1|.
CASSDYSTEAFF
TGTGCCAGCTCAGACTACAGTACTGAAGCTTTCTTT
>TRBV12-3/TRBV12-4|TRBD2|TRBJ2-5|.
CASSSAGVTQETQYF
TGTGCCAGCAGTTCTGCGGGAGTAACTCAAGAGACCCAGTACTTC
>TRBV20-1|TRBD2|TRBJ2-7|.
CSATRLAGVSEQYF
TGCAGTGCAACTCGGCTAGCGGGAGTAAGTGAGCAGTACTTC
>TRBV25-1|.|TRBJ2-7|many
CASSESFGTLEQYF
TGTGCCAGCAGTGAATCTTTTGGGACCCTCGAGCAGTACTTC
>TRBV27|.|TRBJ2-5|many
CASSLGQAAQETQYF
TGTGCCAGCAGTTTGGGCCAGGCAGCACAAGAGACCCAGTACTTC
>TRBV12-3/TRBV12-4|TRBD1|TRBJ1-5|many
CASTSTPRDRDARHF
TGTGCCAGCACCTCCACGCCCCGGGACAGGGACGCCCGGCATTTT
>TRBV30|TRBD1|TRBJ2-7|.
CAWSSTGISYYEQYF
TGTGCCTGGAGCTCGACAGGGATATCTTACTACGAGCAGTACTTC
>TRBV27|.|TRBJ2-7|.
CSSSFAVINEQYF
TGTTCCAGCAGTTTTGCGGTAATCAACGAGCAGTACTTC
>TRBV7-3|.|TRBJ2-2|.
CASSRTGGATGELFF
TGTGCCAGCAGTCGAACAGGGGGGGCCACCGGGGAGCTGTTTTTT
>TRBV12-3/TRBV12-4|.|TRBJ2-2|.
CASSMGIGELFF
TGTGCCAGCAGTATGGGGATCGGGGAGCTGTTTTTT
>TRBV10-3|TRBD2|TRBJ2-7|many
CAARRDYSSYEQYF
TGTGCCGCCCGACGGGACTACAGCTCCTACGAGCAGTACTTC